The clone carrying this T cell receptor beta chain was seen only once. The target antigen is unknown. This sample was included in a study of cytomegalovirus exposure and HLA in healthy donors. Study at large: One earlier analysis, a look at some 180 million T cells, found 117 million unique TCR beta sequences.

The V end lost 1 base, the J end lost 6 bases, and 13 bases lay between the germline ends. This CDR3 contains 15 residues. Germline V lookup: CDR1 SGHVS, CDR2 FQNEAQ. Study results and limitations: Excluded were some V segments that proved indistinguishable, including TRBV6-2 and TRBV6-3. Clonal expansion, a later analysis showed, was greater in HLA-associated TCR beta chains than in equally common others.

The study ran its PCR with 60 Vbeta and 13 Jbeta primers. The protocol was immunoSEQ multiplex PCR, while the TCRdb copy is restricted to in-frame clones and leaves out a portion. Here the sample spans about 110,000 clones, around four fifths being singletons. This sequence was found in a middle-aged man in good health and CMV-seronegative. V is TRBV7-8 and J is TRBJ2-4; D is perhaps TRBD2 (6 bases). The sample taken for sequencing was PBMCs. The CDR3: CASSLDTPGGNIQYF. The CDR3 DNA reads TGTGCCAGCAGCTTAGACACTCCCGGGGGAAACATTCAGTACTTC.